A few counts support the clone carrying this T cell receptor beta chain. Its antigen is undetermined. The sample belongs to a study of blood T cells in healthy people across ages. Study-wide findings and caveats: In the absence of known donor CMV status, changes in expanded clonotypes were possibly confounded. What prevented conclusive comparison of naive and antigen-experienced cells was that PBMCs were unsorted.

Unmatched junction bases numbered 7, after V lost 4 bases and J lost 5 bases. CDR1 SGHRS and CDR2 YFSETQ come from the germline V gene. This CDR3 contains 14 residues. Next came a second PCR, run for roughly 6 to 11 cycles, which used a sample-barcoded 5' primer along with a J-beta primer mix. Via MiXCR, TCRdb re-called the 5' RACE reads, giving one row per CDR3 protein. The sample records hundreds of thousands of distinct CDR3 sequences, about 53% being singletons. This clonotype originated in a man between 60 and 70 years old in good health. Sequenced sample: blood. The chain combines TRBV5-1 with TRBJ1-1, with TRBD1 matching 8 bases. As DNA, the CDR3 is TGCGCCAGCAGCCCCGACAGGGGAGGGACTGAAGCTTTCTTT. Residues: CASSPDRGGTEAFF.